In this sample, the clone carrying this TCR beta chain turned up once. This sample was taken from a study of T cell changes during pregnancy in multiple sclerosis. Sequencing was performed with immunoSEQ multiplex PCR; in TCRdb, only in-frame clones are kept and a portion is missing. The sample shows over 35,000 clones, roughly nine tenths of them seen only once. V lost 2 bases and J 0 bases, leaving 14 bases between the germline ends. The CDR3 runs 17 residues. Germline V gene sequence: CDR1 SGHRS, CDR2 YFSETQ. This chain uses TRBV5-1 with TRBJ2-2; D is perhaps TRBD1 (5 bases). Sequenced here: CD8+ T cells from peripheral blood mononuclear cells, sampled before pregnancy. The clonotype comes from a female donor with multiple sclerosis, enrolled in a pregnancy study. As DNA, the CDR3 is TGCGCCAGCAGCTTTAAGACAGATTACGCGAACACCGGGGAGCTGTTTTTT. This translates into CASSFKTDYANTGELFF.